The 20 T cell receptor beta chains below come from one sample, sequenced in a study of cytomegalovirus exposure and HLA in healthy donors. With 60 Vbeta and 13 Jbeta primers, the PCR was carried out. TCRdb's table, derived via immunoSEQ multiplex PCR, lists solely in-frame clones and lacks some. The sample consists of some 200,000 clones, almost 70% of them appearing once. Sequenced: PBMCs. Receptor source: a middle-aged man in good health and CMV-seropositive.

V and J are TRBV27 and TRBJ2-3; 9 bases align to TRBD2. CDR1 is MNHEY, CDR2 SMNVEV, per germline (reference sequence). The length of the CDR3 is 18 residues. V gave up 2 bases and J gave up 1 base; unmatched junction bases: 10. For the CDR3, the DNA is TGTGCCAGCAGTTTAAGTTCAATCGGCGGGGGGGGCACAGATACGCAGTATTTT. It translates to CASSLSSIGGGGTDTQYF.

V usage is TRBV28 and J usage is TRBJ1-2; D is ambiguous. Per the germline V gene, CDR1 is MDHEN and CDR2 is SYDVKM. V shed 8 bases and J shed 1 base, with 11 bases lying between them. This CDR3 has 13 residues. The CDR3 coding sequence is TGTGCCAGCGGTTCAGAAAATAACTATGGCTACACCTTC. Translating it yields CASGSENNYGYTF.

This rearrangement joins TRBV7-9 to TRBJ1-4; D not resolved. The CDR3 loop spans 14 amino acids. The V gene lost 1 base and the J gene lost 4 bases, with 7 bases spanning the gap. CDR1 is SEHNR and CDR2 is FQNEAQ in the germline V gene (reference sequence). Here the CDR3 reads CASSLERNNEKLFF. The CDR3 nucleotides read TGTGCCAGCAGCTTAGAGAGGAATAATGAAAAACTGTTTTTT. Variable domain in full (rest from reference TRBV7-9 and TRBJ1-4): DTGVSQNPRHKITKRGQNVTFRCDPISEHNRLYWYRQTLGQGPEFLTYFQNEAQLEKSRLLSDRFSAERPKGSFSTLEIQRTEQGDSAMYLCASSLERNNEKLFFGSGTQLSVL.

The chain links TRBV7-2 to TRBJ1-1; D is ambiguous. The germline V and J ends were trimmed by 6 bases and 4 bases, with 6 bases remaining between them. Per the germline V gene, CDR1 is SGHTA and CDR2 is FQGNSA. This CDR3 comprises 11 residues. The CDR3 here is CASREGTEAFF. CDR3 DNA sequence: TGTGCCAGCAGGGAGGGCACTGAAGCTTTCTTT.

In DNA, the CDR3 is TGTGCCAGCAGCGTAGCTACAGGGGTTTATGGCTACACCTTC. Residues: CASSVATGVYGYTF. V usage is TRBV9 and J usage is TRBJ1-2; 7 nucleotides align to TRBD1. In germline, CDR1 is SGDLS, CDR2 YYNGEE. Trimming removed 0 bases from V and 5 bases from J; junction bases left unmatched: 4. The CDR3 contains 14 residues.

This rearrangement joins TRBV28 to TRBJ1-5; the match to TRBD1 covers 8 bases. This CDR3 spans 16 amino acids. Trimming cost V 1 base and J 7 bases; bases outside gene matches: 9. Germline CDR1 and CDR2: MDHEN and SYDVKM. The DNA for the CDR3 is TGTGCCAGCAGTTTATCCCGGACAGGGCAGCGACAGCCCCAGCATTTT. Translating gives CASSLSRTGQRQPQHF. Drawing the rest from reference TRBV28 and TRBJ1-5, the complete variable domain is DVKVTQSSRYLVKRTGEKVFLECVQDMDHENMFWYRQDPGLGLRLIYFSYDVKMKEKGDIPEGYSVSREKKERFSLILESASTNQTSMYLCASSLSRTGQRQPQHFGDGTRLSIL.

The CDR3 region is CASRPGGENSPLHF. The CDR3 DNA reads as TGCGCCAGCCGACCAGGGGGCGAGAATTCACCCCTCCACTTT. The chain combines TRBV4-1 with TRBJ1-6, with 8 bases fitting TRBD1. CDR1 is MGHRA, CDR2 YSYEKL, per germline. V was clipped by 8 bases and J by 7 bases; unmatched bases: 7. This CDR3 spans 14 amino acids.

This chain connects TRBV5-1 to TRBJ1-1, with TRBD1 as a possible D gene (5 bases). This CDR3 is 15 amino acids long. The germline V and J ends were trimmed by 4 bases and 2 bases, with 15 bases remaining between them. Per the germline V gene, CDR1 is SGHRS and CDR2 is YFSETQ. The chain's CDR3 is CASSLLITGNTEAFF. The CDR3 DNA reads as TGCGCCAGCAGCCTCCTCATTACAGGTAACACTGAAGCTTTCTTT. Looking up the rest from reference TRBV5-1 and TRBJ1-1 gives the full variable domain: KAGVTQTPRYLIKTRGQQVTLSCSPISGHRSVSWYQQTPGQGLQFLFEYFSETQRNKGNFPGRFSGRQFSNSRSEMNVSTLELGDSALYLCASSLLITGNTEAFFGQGTRLTVV.

The chain combines TRBV10-3 with TRBJ2-3; possibly TRBD1 for D (6 bases). The germline gives CDR1 ENHRY, CDR2 SYGVKD. Between the trimmed V and J ends, which lost 10 bases and 2 bases, there was a span of 13 bases. The length of the CDR3 is 13 residues. This CDR3 is CATSRTATDTQYF. DNA of the CDR3: TGTGCCACCTCCAGGACAGCCACAGATACGCAGTATTTT.

The CDR3 loop is CATWTDSYNEQFF. CDR3 bases: TGTGCCACCTGGACAGACTCCTACAATGAGCAGTTCTTC. The rearrangement links TRBV27 to TRBJ2-1; tentative D call: TRBD1 (6 bases). Germline V gene data show CDR1 as MNHEY and CDR2 as SMNVEV (reference sequence). Trimming shortened V by 10 bases and J by 0 bases, and 10 bases separated the two germline ends. This CDR3 has 13 residues.

This clone was found a few times. The chain joins TRBV5-1 to TRBJ2-7, with TRBD2 identical over 11 bases. With V trimmed by 5 bases and J by 1 base, 8 bases remained unmatched. This CDR3 is 16 amino acids long. Germline V gene lookup returns CDR1 SGHRS and CDR2 YFSETQ. CDR3 region: CASSSSGGPESYEQYF. Here the CDR3 DNA reads TGCGCCAGCAGTTCTAGCGGGGGGCCCGAGTCCTACGAGCAGTACTTC.

V is TRBV5-5 and J is TRBJ2-7; 8 nucleotides align to TRBD1. The CDR3 spans 14 residues. V was clipped by 0 bases and J by 3 bases; unmatched bases: 2. Germline assignment: CDR1 SGHKS and CDR2 YYEKEE (reference sequence). The CDR3 protein is CASSLEDRVYEQYF. In nucleotides, the CDR3 is TGTGCCAGCAGCTTGGAGGACAGGGTCTACGAGCAGTACTTC.

The count of this clone is one. Other DNA sequences in this sample translate to the same CDR3. V usage is TRBV7-3 and J usage is TRBJ1-1; maybe TRBD1 (5 bases). Between the trimmed V and J ends, which lost 2 bases and 1 base, there was a span of 5 bases. This CDR3 comprises 13 residues. Looked up from germline, CDR1 is SGHTA and CDR2 is FQGTGA. This chain's CDR3 is CASSLGQNTEAFF. The CDR3 DNA reads as TGTGCCAGCAGCTTAGGACAGAACACTGAAGCTTTCTTT.

The chain recombines TRBV5-6 with TRBJ2-5; 14 bases align to TRBD2. Germline V lookup: CDR1 SGHDT, CDR2 YYEEEE. After removal of 2 bases from V and 1 base from J, the junction contained 4 bases not matched to a gene. The CDR3 is 17 residues long. CDR3 nucleotide sequence: TGTGCCAGCAGCTTTCCCGGGACTAGCGGGGGCCAAGAGACCCAGTACTTC. This gives the protein CASSFPGTSGGQETQYF. The whole variable domain, remainder taken from reference TRBV5-6 and TRBJ2-5, is DAGVTQSPTHLIKTRGQQVTLRCSPKSGHDTVSWYQQALGQGPQFIFQYYEEEERQRGNFPDRFSGHQFPNYSSELNVNALLLGDSALYLCASSFPGTSGGQETQYFGPGTRLLVL.

The V call is TRBV15, the J call TRBJ2-3; 10 bases are a match to TRBD2. The V segment lost 5 bases and the J segment 4 bases; nucleotides outside the gene matches: 12. The germline V gene encodes CDR1 LNHNV and CDR2 YYDKDF (reference sequence). This CDR3 spans 17 amino acids. CDR3 DNA sequence: TGTGCCACCAGCCCCTCGCTTAGCGGGGGGAGGGCAGATACGCAGTATTTT. Residues: CATSPSLSGGRADTQYF.

The chain employs TRBV18 and TRBJ2-2, with TRBD1 matching over 7 bases. The ends lost 5 bases at V and 3 bases at J; junction bases unmatched: 6. This CDR3 has 15 residues. Looked up from germline, CDR1 is KGHSH and CDR2 is LQKENI. CDR3 in DNA: TGTGCCAGCTCAAATACTCAGGGGGACACCGGGGAGCTGTTTTTT. Amino acid sequence: CASSNTQGDTGELFF. Using reference TRBV18 and TRBJ2-2 for the parts outside the CDR3, the full variable domain is NAGVMQNPRHLVRRRGQEARLRCSPMKGHSHVYWYRQLPEEGLKFMVYLQKENIIDESGMPKERFSAEFPKEGPSILRIQQVVRGDSAAYFCASSNTQGDTGELFFGEGSRLTVL.

The genes are TRBV28 and TRBJ1-1; 7 positions agree with TRBD1. The germline V gene encodes CDR1 MDHEN and CDR2 SYDVKM. The CDR3 is made up of 13 amino acids. V dropped 6 bases and J dropped 4; count of bases not matched to a gene: 5. This CDR3 is CASRRQGITEAFF. CDR3 nucleotides: TGTGCCAGCAGGAGACAGGGAATCACTGAAGCTTTCTTT.

The V gene is TRBV23-1, the J gene TRBJ1-3; possible D gene TRBD1, 5 bases. TRBV23-1 is marked as an open reading frame, function uncertain. Trimming cost V 7 bases and J 0 bases, with 16 bases left between them. There are 16 residues in the CDR3. In DNA, the CDR3 is TGCGCCAGCACCGGAAGGGAGGGACTCTCTGGAAACACCATATATTTT. Protein sequence: CASTGREGLSGNTIYF.

This clone has a handful of counts. The genes are TRBV7-3 and TRBJ1-1, with a weak D call TRBD1 (6 bases). This CDR3 has 14 amino acids. Deletions cut 5 bases from V and 4 bases from J, with 14 bases between. Germline V gives CDR1 SGHTA, CDR2 FQGTGA. CDR3 nucleotides: TGTGCCAGCAGCCCGGGGGGGGCCGTCACTGAAGCTTTCTTT. Amino acid sequence: CASSPGGAVTEAFF.

The chain uses TRBV5-4 and TRBJ1-1; TRBD1 might be the D (6 bases). This CDR3 is built from 14 residues. V gave up 3 bases and J gave up 1 base, with 10 bases separating them. Germline CDR1 is SGHNT and CDR2 is YYREEE (reference sequence). Written as DNA, the CDR3 is TGTGCCAGCAGCTCTCTGGACAGGAACACTGAAGCTTTCTTT. It yields the protein CASSSLDRNTEAFF.